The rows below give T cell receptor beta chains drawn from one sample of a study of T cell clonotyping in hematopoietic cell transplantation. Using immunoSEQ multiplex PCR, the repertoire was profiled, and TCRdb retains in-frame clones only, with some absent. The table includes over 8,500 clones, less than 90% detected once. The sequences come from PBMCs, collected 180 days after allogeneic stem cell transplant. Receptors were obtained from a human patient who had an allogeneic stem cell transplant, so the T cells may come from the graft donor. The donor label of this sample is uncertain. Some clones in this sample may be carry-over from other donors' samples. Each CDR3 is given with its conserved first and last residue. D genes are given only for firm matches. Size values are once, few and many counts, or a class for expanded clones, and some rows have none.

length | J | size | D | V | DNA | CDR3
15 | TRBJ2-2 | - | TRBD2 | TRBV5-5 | TGTGCCAGCAGCACGGGAGGGTCCCTCACCGGGGAGCTGTTTTTT | CASSTGGSLTGELFF
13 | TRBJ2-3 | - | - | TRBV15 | TGTGCCACCAGCAGAGATGGGGAGGATACGCAGTATTTT | CATSRDGEDTQYF
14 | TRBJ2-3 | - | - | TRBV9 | TGTGCCAGCAGCCTCCGCCGGAGCACAGATACGCAGTATTTT | CASSLRRSTDTQYF
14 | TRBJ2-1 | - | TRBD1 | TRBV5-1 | TGCGCCAGCAGCCCACCCGACAGGGACGGTGAGCAGTTCTTC | CASSPPDRDGEQFF
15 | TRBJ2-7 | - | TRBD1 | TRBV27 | TGTGCCAGCAGTGCCGACAGGGTATACTTCTACGAGCAGTACTTC | CASSADRVYFYEQYF
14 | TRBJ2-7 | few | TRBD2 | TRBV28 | TGTGCCAGCAGTTTATCGGGGGGGGTTTACGAGCAGTACTTC | CASSLSGGVYEQYF
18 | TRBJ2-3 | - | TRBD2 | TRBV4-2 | TGTGCCAGCAGCCAAGTTCCCCGGACTAGTAGTATCGCAGATACGCAGTATTTT | CASSQVPRTSSIADTQYF
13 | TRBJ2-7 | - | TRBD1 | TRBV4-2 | TGTGCCAGCAGTATCTCAGGGGGCTACGAGCAGTACTTC | CASSISGGYEQYF
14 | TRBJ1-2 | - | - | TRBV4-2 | TGTGCCAGCAGCCAAGGGCGGACTAACTATGGCTACACCTTC | CASSQGRTNYGYTF
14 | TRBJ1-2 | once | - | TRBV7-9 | TGTGCCAGCAGCCCTCCCTCCGGAACCTATGGCTACACCTTC | CASSPPSGTYGYTF
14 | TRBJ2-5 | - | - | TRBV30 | TGTGCCTGGAGTGTAGTCGGTGGGGTGGAGACCCAGTACTTC | CAWSVVGGVETQYF
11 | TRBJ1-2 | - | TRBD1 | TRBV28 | TGTGCCACCTACAGGGGTGGTGGCTACACCTTC | CATYRGGGYTF
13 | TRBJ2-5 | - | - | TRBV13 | TGTGCCAGCAGCTCGGGACATCAAGAGACCCAGTACTTC | CASSSGHQETQYF
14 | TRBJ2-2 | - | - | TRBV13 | TGTGCCAGCAGCTTCTACGGAACCACCGGGGAGCTGTTTTTT | CASSFYGTTGELFF
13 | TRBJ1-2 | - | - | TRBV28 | TGTGCCAGCAGGCCGGTGGGGAGCTATGGCTACACCTTC | CASRPVGSYGYTF
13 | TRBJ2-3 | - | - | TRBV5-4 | TGTGCCAGCAGCGGGGACAGCACAGATACGCAGTATTTT | CASSGDSTDTQYF
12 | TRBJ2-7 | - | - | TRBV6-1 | TGTGCCAGCAGCAGGGGAGAGTCCGAGCAGTACTTC | CASSRGESEQYF
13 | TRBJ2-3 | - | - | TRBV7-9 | TGTGCCAGCAGCCTAATAAACACAGATACGCAGTATTTT | CASSLINTDTQYF
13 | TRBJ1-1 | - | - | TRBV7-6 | TGTGCCAGCAGCTCTGGGACGGCGGCTGAAGCTTTCTTT | CASSSGTAAEAFF
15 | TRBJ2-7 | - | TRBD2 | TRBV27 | TGTGCCAGCAGCCAACTAGCGGGGGGGCGGGACGAGCAGTACTTC | CASSQLAGGRDEQYF
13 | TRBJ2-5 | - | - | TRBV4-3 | TGCGCCAGCAGCCAGGGTATCCAAGAGACCCAGTACTTC | CASSQGIQETQYF
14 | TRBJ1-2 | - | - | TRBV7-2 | TGTGCCAGCACCCTAACGCAGGCAGGGGTTCGCTACACCTTC | CASTLTQAGVRYTF
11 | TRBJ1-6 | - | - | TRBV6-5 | TGTGCCAGCAGCCGAAGGGGACCCCTCCACTTT | CASSRRGPLHF
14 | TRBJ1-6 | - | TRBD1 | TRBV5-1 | TGCGCCAGCAGCCACGGACAGGGGGATTCACCCCTCCACTTT | CASSHGQGDSPLHF
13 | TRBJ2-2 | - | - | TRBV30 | TGTGCCTGGATGTCGATCAACACCGGGGAGCTGTTTTTT | CAWMSINTGELFF